This TCR beta chain was profiled in a study of blood T cell repertoires in COVID-19. Study background: COVID-19 samples, acute and convalescent, were from the United States, Italy and Spain. Sources were T cells, B-cell-depleted T cells, or PBMCs; the material itself was cDNA or gDNA.

This clone was seen once. In the authors' methods: Amplifying reference gene primers gave estimates of nucleated cell counts. The method was immunoSEQ multiplex PCR; TCRdb's version includes in-frame clones alone and lacks a portion of them. V, J and clone size reflect that table, while D and trimming were determined from the DNA. The sample yields around 140,000 clones, approximately 88% seen once. The length of the CDR3 is 14 residues. Germline V lookup: CDR1 LGHNA, CDR2 YNFKEQ. Trimming cost V 0 bases and J 7 bases; bases outside gene matches: 5. This sequence joins TRBV4-2 and TRBJ2-7; TRBD1 aligns across 8 bases. The sample taken for sequencing was peripheral blood. The receptor was derived from a man between 65 and 80 years old with acute or convalescent COVID-19. CDR3 loop: CASSQETGDREQYF. In DNA form, the CDR3 reads TGTGCCAGCAGCCAAGAAACGGGGGACAGGGAGCAGTACTTC.